The clone carrying this T cell receptor (beta chain) was seen once. Its specificity is not known. This record belongs to a study of T cell responses to AZD1222 COVID-19 vaccine. General study results and limits: Vaccine-related CD4 TCRs covered spike, predominating at 160-218 and 743-854. Repertoires were obtained only post-peak T cell response. Following two doses of AZD1222, Spike-specific TCR breadth and depth rose. The reported proportion of spike-specific TCRs targeting unmutated variant regions was nearly half.

Repertoires were generated with immunoSEQ multiplex PCR, while TCRdb's copy carries only in-frame clones and drops some. The profile shows some 64,000 clones, over 75% of them singletons. The CDR3 runs to 15 residues. V was clipped by 5 bases and J by 2 bases; unmatched bases: 7. The germline gives CDR1 LGHNA, CDR2 YSLEER. The genes are TRBV4-3 and TRBJ2-7; 9 bases line up with TRBD2. The receptor was derived from an adult in good health. Here the sequenced sample was peripheral blood, taken on day 0 of AZD1222 vaccination. CDR3 sequence reads: CASSFSGGAPYEQYF. The CDR3 bases are TGCGCCAGCAGCTTTAGCGGGGGCGCTCCCTACGAGCAGTACTTC.